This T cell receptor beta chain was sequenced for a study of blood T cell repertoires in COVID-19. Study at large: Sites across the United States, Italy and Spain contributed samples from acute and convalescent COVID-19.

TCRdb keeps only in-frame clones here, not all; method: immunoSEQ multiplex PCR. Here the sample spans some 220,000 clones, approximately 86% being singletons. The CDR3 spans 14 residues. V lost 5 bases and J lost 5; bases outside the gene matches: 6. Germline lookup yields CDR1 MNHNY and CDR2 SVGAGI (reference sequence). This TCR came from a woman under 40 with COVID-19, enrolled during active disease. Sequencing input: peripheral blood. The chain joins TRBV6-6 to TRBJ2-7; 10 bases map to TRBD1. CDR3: CASSPRGTGDEQYF. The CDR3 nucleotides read TGTGCCAGCAGTCCCCGTGGGACAGGGGACGAGCAGTACTTC.